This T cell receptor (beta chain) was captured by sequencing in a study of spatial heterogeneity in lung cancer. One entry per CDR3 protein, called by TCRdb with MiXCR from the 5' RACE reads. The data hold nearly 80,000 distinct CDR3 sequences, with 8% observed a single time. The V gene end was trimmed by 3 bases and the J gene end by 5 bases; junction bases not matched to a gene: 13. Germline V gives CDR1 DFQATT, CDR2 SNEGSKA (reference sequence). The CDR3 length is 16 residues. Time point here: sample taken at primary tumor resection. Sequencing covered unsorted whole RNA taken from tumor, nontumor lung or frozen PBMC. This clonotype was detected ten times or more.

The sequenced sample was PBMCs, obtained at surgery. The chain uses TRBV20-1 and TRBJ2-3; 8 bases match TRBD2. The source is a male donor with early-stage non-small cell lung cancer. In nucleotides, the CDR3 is TGCAGTGCTAGTGGGCCGGGAGGGCCCTCCGGAGATACGCAGTATTTT. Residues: CSASGPGGPSGDTQYF.